This entry lists 19 T cell receptor beta chains sequenced from one sample in a study of regulatory T cells in long-lasting Graves disease. Stated time point: persistent/refractory GD, antithyroid drugs over 5 years with positive TRAb. The authors made the TCR library using RNA they extracted from PBMCs. Sequencing libraries for TCR beta were prepared with iRepertoire HTBI primers and Arm-PCR of CDR3 regions. A single record per CDR3 protein comes from TCRdb applying MiXCR to the multiplex PCR reads. Of more than 650,000 distinct CDR3 sequences in the sample, approximately 29% were seen once. Here the sequenced sample was peripheral blood mononuclear cells (PBMCs), taken when the disease was refractory, from a patient treated with antithyroid drugs. The receptors were sampled from a female donor with Graves disease.

This rearrangement joins TRBV6-1 to TRBJ1-5, with D uncertain. The germline V and J ends were trimmed by 3 bases and 0 bases, with 6 bases remaining between them. Germline lookup yields CDR1 MNHNS and CDR2 SASEGT. This CDR3 region has 14 residues. The chain's CDR3 is CASSDRYSNQPQHF. The CDR3, as DNA: TGTGCCAGCAGTGATCGCTATAGCAATCAGCCCCAGCATTTT.

V and J are TRBV20-1 and TRBJ1-4, with 11 bases lining up with TRBD1. In germline, CDR1 is DFQATT, CDR2 SNEGSKA (reference sequence). With 5 bases clipped from V and 7 bases from J, the junction kept 3 bases outside the gene matches. This CDR3 region has 13 residues. The CDR3 protein is CSAAGTGGEKLFF. The CDR3 DNA is TGCAGTGCTGCCGGGACAGGGGGTGAAAAACTGTTTTTT.

Many counts were recorded for this clonotype. V and J are TRBV28 and TRBJ1-1; D perhaps matches TRBD1 (6 bases). Germline CDR1 and CDR2: MDHEN and SYDVKM. The CDR3 has 18 residues. Trimming left V 5 bases short and J 4 bases short, with 26 bases between. Here the CDR3 reads CASSPPAGAISQGTEAFF. CDR3 sequence (DNA): TGTGCCAGCAGTCCCCCGGCGGGGGCGATTTCCCAGGGCACTGAAGCTTTCTTT.

This rearrangement joins TRBV29-1 to TRBJ1-1; the match to TRBD1 covers 7 bases. This CDR3 has 11 residues. CDR1 and CDR2 from the germline V gene are SQVTM and ANQGSEA. Trimming cost V 6 bases and J 10 bases; bases outside gene matches: 8. CDR3: CSVRQGEGAFF. The CDR3 DNA reads as TGCAGCGTGAGACAGGGAGAGGGAGCTTTCTTT.

The chain employs TRBV6-2 or TRBV6-3 and TRBJ1-5; TRBD1 matches at 7 bases. J was trimmed by 5 bases and V by 6 bases; bases with no gene match: 7. The CDR3 runs 14 residues. The germline gives CDR1 MNHEY, CDR2 SVGEGT. In DNA form, the CDR3 reads TGTGCCAGCAGCGACGACAGGGCGTATCAGCCCCAGCATTTT. Its protein product is CASSDDRAYQPQHF.

This sequence joins TRBV28 and TRBJ1-5; D not certain. Trimming shortened V by 7 bases and J by 0 bases, and 7 bases separated the two germline ends. The CDR3 sequence is 13 residues long. Germline loops: CDR1 MDHEN, CDR2 SYDVKM. The CDR3 loop is CASNTFSNQPQHF. In nucleotides, the CDR3 is TGTGCCAGCAACACGTTTAGCAATCAGCCCCAGCATTTT.

This clonotype was observed a handful of times. This chain uses TRBV20-1 with TRBJ2-7, with no clear D. CDR3 length equals 12 residues. The V end lost 4 bases, the J end lost 2 bases, and 9 bases lay between the germline ends. Germline V lookup: CDR1 DFQATT, CDR2 SNEGSKA (reference sequence). CDR3 in DNA: TGCAGTGCTACGAAGGGTCCCTACGAGCAGTACTTC. Translating gives CSATKGPYEQYF.

The V and J genes are TRBV9 and TRBJ1-1; D uncertain. This CDR3 comprises 15 residues. Germline values: CDR1 SGDLS, CDR2 YYNGEE. V was clipped by 0 bases and J by 0 bases, with 9 bases between them. The CDR3 nucleotides are TGTGCCAGCAGCGTAGGTCTGCTACTGAACACTGAAGCTTTCTTT. It translates to CASSVGLLLNTEAFF.

In nucleotides, the CDR3 is TGTGCCAGCAGGTTCCATTTCCTGGGACAGGGGGTGGAAGAGCAGTACTTC. The encoded protein is CASRFHFLGQGVEEQYF. This chain joins TRBV6-1 and TRBJ2-7; 11 positions agree with TRBD1. The germline CDR1 and CDR2 sequences are MNHNS and SASEGT. This CDR3 has 17 amino acids. The V segment lost 6 bases and the J segment 7 bases; nucleotides outside the gene matches: 17.

The chain is built from TRBV19 and TRBJ1-5; 9 bases align to TRBD1. CDR1 is LNHDA and CDR2 is SQIVND in the germline V gene (reference sequence). CDR3 length: 10 residues. V lost 7 bases and J lost 12; bases outside the gene matches: 1. CDR3 nucleotide sequence: TGTGCCAGTATGGGACAGGGCCAGCATTTT. It encodes CASMGQGQHF.

The rearrangement links TRBV30 to TRBJ1-4; a weak D match, TRBD1 (6 bases). This CDR3 spans 15 amino acids. Trimming removed 0 bases from V and 7 bases from J, with 15 bases in between. Germline assignment: CDR1 GTSNPN and CDR2 SVGIG (reference sequence). The DNA of the CDR3 is TGTGCCTGGAGTGTAGCCGGAAGGGGGGGTGAAAAACTGTTTTTT. Amino acids: CAWSVAGRGGEKLFF.

The genes are TRBV2 and TRBJ1-3; a possible D gene is TRBD1 (6 bases). Trimming removed 6 bases at V and 4 bases at J, with 25 bases between. This CDR3 contains 18 residues. In germline, CDR1 is SNHLY, CDR2 FYNNEI. The CDR3 nucleotides read TGTGCCAGCAGCCACGATAGGGGCACAGGGAGATCCGGAAACACCATATATTTT. Translated, it gives CASSHDRGTGRSGNTIYF.

This clonotype occurred a few times. The chain combines TRBV20-1 with TRBJ1-6; D might be TRBD1 (6 bases). Germline V lookup: CDR1 DFQATT, CDR2 SNEGSKA (reference sequence). Trimming cost V 3 bases and J 14 bases, with 11 bases left between them. This CDR3 contains 11 residues. CDR3: CSASKGESLHF. In DNA form, the CDR3 reads TGCAGTGCTAGTAAGGGGGAGTCCCTCCACTTT.

This clonotype was seen more than once but under ten times. The CDR3 is CASATGALRNTEAFF. The CDR3 region has the DNA TGTGCCAGCGCCACCGGGGCCTTGAGGAACACTGAAGCTTTCTTT. J is TRBJ1-1 and V is TRBV12-3 or TRBV12-4, with D maybe TRBD1 (5 bases). Trimming removed 8 bases at V and 1 base at J, with 17 bases between. CDR3 length: 15 residues.

This chain links TRBV6-1 with TRBJ2-1; D tentatively fits TRBD1 or TRBD2 (7 bases each). CDR1 MNHNS and CDR2 SASEGT come from the germline V gene. V was trimmed by 7 bases and J by 0 bases, leaving 16 bases between them. The CDR3 runs to 16 residues. In DNA, the CDR3 is TGTGCCAGCACCGGGGAGGGGGCCTTCTCCTACAATGAGCAGTTCTTC. Encoded protein: CASTGEGAFSYNEQFF.

The sample holds many counts of this clonotype. The gene calls are TRBV10-3 and TRBJ1-1; D is unclear. This CDR3 region has 12 residues. Trimming pared 3 bases from V and 5 bases from J, leaving 7 bases between. Germline CDR1 reads ENHRY; CDR2 reads SYGVKD. This CDR3 reads CAISERLTEAFF. In DNA form, the CDR3 reads TGTGCCATCAGTGAACGACTTACTGAAGCTTTCTTT.

The chain joins TRBV9 to TRBJ2-5; D is unresolved. V was trimmed by 0 bases and J by 5 bases, leaving 2 bases between them. Per the germline V gene, CDR1 is SGDLS and CDR2 is YYNGEE. The CDR3 extends over 11 amino acids. CDR3 DNA: TGTGCCAGCAGCGTAGATGAGACCCAGTACTTC. Protein product: CASSVDETQYF. The full variable domain, rest sourced from reference TRBV9 and TRBJ2-5, is DSGVTQTPKHLITATGQRVTLRCSPRSGDLSVYWYQQSLDQGLQFLIQYYNGEERAKGNILERFSAQQFPDLHSELNLSSLELGDSALYFCASSVDETQYFGPGTRLLVL.

This clonotype was counted between two and nine times. The rearrangement joins TRBV20-1 to TRBJ1-4; no clear D. Germline V gene sequence: CDR1 DFQATT, CDR2 SNEGSKA (reference sequence). This CDR3 region has 13 residues. The ends were cut back, 2 bases at V and 4 bases at J, with 8 bases in the middle. The CDR3 is CSARRTVNEKLFF. CDR3 nucleotide sequence: TGCAGTGCTAGAAGGACGGTTAATGAAAAACTGTTTTTT.

About this clonotype itself: One end of the junction does not line up with germline, which may come from a read error. CDR3 amino acids: CTSSFPPDGDTEAFF. The CDR3 region has the DNA TGCACCAGCAGCTTCCCCCCGGACGGGGACACTGAAGCTTTCTTT. The V call is TRBV5-1, the J call TRBJ1-1; D unresolved. The CDR3 runs 15 residues. The germline CDR1 and CDR2 sequences are SGHRS and YFSETQ.